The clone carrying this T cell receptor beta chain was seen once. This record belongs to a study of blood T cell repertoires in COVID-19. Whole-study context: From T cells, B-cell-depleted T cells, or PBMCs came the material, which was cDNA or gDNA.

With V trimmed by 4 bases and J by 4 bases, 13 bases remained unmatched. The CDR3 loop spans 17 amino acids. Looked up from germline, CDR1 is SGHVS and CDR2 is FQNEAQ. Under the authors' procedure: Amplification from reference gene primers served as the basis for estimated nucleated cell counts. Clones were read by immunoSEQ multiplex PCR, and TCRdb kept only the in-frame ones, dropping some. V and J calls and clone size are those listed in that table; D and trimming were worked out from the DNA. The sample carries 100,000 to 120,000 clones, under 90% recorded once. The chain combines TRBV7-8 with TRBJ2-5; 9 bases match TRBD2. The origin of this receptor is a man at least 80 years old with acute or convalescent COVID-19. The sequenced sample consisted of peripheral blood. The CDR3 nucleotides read TGTGCCAGCAGCTCAGGCCTCGGCGGGAGGGCAGGAGAGACCCAGTACTTC. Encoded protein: CASSSGLGGRAGETQYF.